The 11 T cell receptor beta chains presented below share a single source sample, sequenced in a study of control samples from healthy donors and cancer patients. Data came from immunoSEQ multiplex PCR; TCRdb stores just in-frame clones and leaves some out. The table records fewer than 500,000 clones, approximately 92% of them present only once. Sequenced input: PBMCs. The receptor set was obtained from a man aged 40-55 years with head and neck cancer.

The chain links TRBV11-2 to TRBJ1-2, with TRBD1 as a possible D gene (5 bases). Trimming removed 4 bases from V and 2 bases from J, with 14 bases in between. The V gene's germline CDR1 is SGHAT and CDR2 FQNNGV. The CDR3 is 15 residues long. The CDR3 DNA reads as TGTGCCAGCAGCTGGCGGGGGGTGACGAACTATGGCTACACCTTC. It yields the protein CASSWRGVTNYGYTF. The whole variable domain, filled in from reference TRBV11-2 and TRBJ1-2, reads EAGVAQSPRYKIIEKRQSVAFWCNPISGHATLYWYQQILGQGPKLLIQFQNNGVVDDSQLPKDRFSAERLKGVDSTLKIQPAKLEDSAVYLCASSWRGVTNYGYTFGSGTRLTVV.

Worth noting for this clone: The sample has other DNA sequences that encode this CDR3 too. This chain's CDR3 is CASSLTGATDTQYF. The CDR3 DNA is TGTGCCAGTAGTCTTACCGGGGCAACAGATACGCAGTATTTT. The chain carries TRBV19 and TRBJ2-3, with D tentatively TRBD1 or TRBD2 (5 bases each). V lost 5 bases to trimming and J lost 3 bases, with 12 bases between them. CDR1 LNHDA and CDR2 SQIVND come from the germline V gene (reference sequence). This CDR3 has 14 residues.

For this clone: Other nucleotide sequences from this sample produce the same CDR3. The CDR3, as DNA: TGTGCCTGGAGTGTAGGTGGGAATCAGCCCCAGCATTTT. As protein: CAWSVGGNQPQHF. This chain joins TRBV30 and TRBJ1-5; D gene ambiguous. V lost 0 bases and J lost 4, with 7 bases in between. Germline V gives CDR1 GTSNPN, CDR2 SVGIG (reference sequence). This CDR3 has 13 amino acids.

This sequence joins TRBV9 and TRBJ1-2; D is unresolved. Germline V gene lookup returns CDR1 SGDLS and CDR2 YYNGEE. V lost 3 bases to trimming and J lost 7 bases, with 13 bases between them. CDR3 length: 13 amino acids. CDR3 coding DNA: TGTGCCAGCAGCGGGGGTCCTGTAATTGGCTACACCTTC. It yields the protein CASSGGPVIGYTF.

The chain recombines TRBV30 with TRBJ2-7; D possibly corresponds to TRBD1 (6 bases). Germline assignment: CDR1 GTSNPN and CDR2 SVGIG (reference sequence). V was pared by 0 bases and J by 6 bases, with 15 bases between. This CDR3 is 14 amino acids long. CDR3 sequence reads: CAWSVLRGRVEQYF. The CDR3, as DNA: TGTGCCTGGAGTGTACTAAGGGGGAGAGTCGAGCAGTACTTC.

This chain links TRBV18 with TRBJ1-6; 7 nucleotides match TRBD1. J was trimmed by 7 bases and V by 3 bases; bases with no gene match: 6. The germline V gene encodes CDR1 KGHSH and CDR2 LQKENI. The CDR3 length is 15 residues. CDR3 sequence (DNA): TGTGCCAGCTCACCTCAGGGGGTAGGAAATTCACCCCTCCACTTT. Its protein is CASSPQGVGNSPLHF.

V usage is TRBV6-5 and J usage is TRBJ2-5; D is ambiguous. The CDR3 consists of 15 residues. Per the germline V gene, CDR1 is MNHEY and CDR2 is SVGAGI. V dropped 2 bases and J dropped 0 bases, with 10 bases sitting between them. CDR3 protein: CASSYQYRDQETQYF. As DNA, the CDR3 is TGTGCCAGCAGTTACCAGTACAGAGACCAAGAGACCCAGTACTTC.

This CDR3 reads CASSATPGTGGHNEQFF. CDR3 DNA: TGTGCCAGCAGTGCAACACCCGGGACAGGCGGCCACAATGAGCAGTTCTTC. The gene calls are TRBV6-1 and TRBJ2-1; 8 positions match TRBD1. The ends lost 4 bases at V and 5 bases at J; junction bases unmatched: 13. The CDR3 consists of 17 residues. The V gene's germline CDR1 is MNHNS and CDR2 SASEGT.

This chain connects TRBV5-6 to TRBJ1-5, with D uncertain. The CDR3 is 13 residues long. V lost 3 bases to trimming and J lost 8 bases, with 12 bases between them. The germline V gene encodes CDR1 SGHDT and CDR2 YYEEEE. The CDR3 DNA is TGTGCCAGCAGCTCATCTGACACGGAGCCCCAGCATTTT. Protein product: CASSSSDTEPQHF.

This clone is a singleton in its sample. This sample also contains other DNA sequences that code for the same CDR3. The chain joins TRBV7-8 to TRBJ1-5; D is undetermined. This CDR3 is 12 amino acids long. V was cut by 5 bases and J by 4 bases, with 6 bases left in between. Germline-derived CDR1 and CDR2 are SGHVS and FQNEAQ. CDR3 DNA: TGTGCCAGCAGCCCAACGAATCAGCCCCAGCATTTT. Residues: CASSPTNQPQHF.

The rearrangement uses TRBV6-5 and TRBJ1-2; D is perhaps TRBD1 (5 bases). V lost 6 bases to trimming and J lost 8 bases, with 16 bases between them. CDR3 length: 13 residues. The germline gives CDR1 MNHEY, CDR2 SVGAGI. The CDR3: CASRLARAGGYTF. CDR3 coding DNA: TGTGCCAGCAGGTTGGCCAGGGCGGGGGGCTACACCTTC.